A selection of T cell receptor beta chains follows, all from one sample in a study of blood T cell repertoires in COVID-19. The protocol was immunoSEQ multiplex PCR, while the TCRdb copy is restricted to in-frame clones and leaves out a portion. The table lists 25,000 to 30,000 clones, over 75% of them singletons. The specimen sequenced was peripheral blood. All receptors derive from a woman aged 55-70 years with acute or convalescent COVID-19. The CDR3 runs from the conserved cysteine through the conserved F or W. The D gene is left open where the match is weak. Size is stated for part of the rows, as once, few or many counts, or as a class when the clone is expanded.

size	V	J	D	CDR3	DNA
NA	TRBV29-1	TRBJ2-1	TRBD1	CSVEISGQANNEQFF	TGCAGCGTTGAGATAAGCGGACAGGCTAACAATGAGCAGTTCTTC
once	TRBV6-1	TRBJ2-3	TRBD1	CASSESSGTGSDTQYF	TGTGCCAGCAGTGAAAGCTCTGGGACAGGGTCAGATACGCAGTATTTT
NA	TRBV5-1	TRBJ2-1	NA	CASRTRDNEQFF	TGCGCCAGCAGGACCAGGGATAATGAGCAGTTCTTC
NA	TRBV3-1/TRBV3-2	TRBJ1-2	NA	CASSQAGIGYTF	TGTGCCAGCAGCCAAGCGGGGATCGGCTACACCTTC
NA	TRBV27	TRBJ2-6	NA	CASSPTQQGAGANVLTF	TGTGCCAGCAGTCCCACACAACAGGGAGCTGGGGCCAACGTCCTGACTTTC
few	TRBV6-4	TRBJ1-2	NA	CASSPRGNNYGYTF	TGTGCCAGCAGCCCAAGGGGGAATAACTATGGCTACACCTTC
NA	TRBV7-9	TRBJ2-7	NA	CASSQLQGAKYEQYF	TGTGCCAGCAGCCAACTGCAAGGGGCCAAGTACGAGCAGTACTTC
NA	TRBV7-9	TRBJ2-1	NA	CASSLTSLSEQFF	TGTGCCAGCAGCCTTACTAGCTTGAGTGAGCAGTTCTTC
NA	TRBV7-2	TRBJ2-1	TRBD2	CASSARSAGGASNEQFF	TGTGCCAGCAGCGCCCGATCCGCGGGGGGAGCCAGTAATGAGCAGTTCTTC
NA	TRBV2	TRBJ2-1	TRBD2	CARTLARGTNNEQFF	TGTGCCAGGACGTTGGCGCGGGGGACCAACAATGAGCAGTTCTTC
NA	TRBV6-5	TRBJ1-2	NA	CATKGGSTNYGYTF	TGTGCCACGAAGGGGGGGTCAACCAACTATGGCTACACCTTC
NA	TRBV29-1	TRBJ1-1	NA	CSVEDLGREAFF	TGCAGCGTTGAAGATCTGGGGCGTGAAGCTTTCTTT
NA	TRBV7-2	TRBJ1-2	TRBD1	CASSTGDSAYGYTF	TGTGCCAGCAGCACCGGGGACAGTGCCTATGGCTACACCTTC
NA	TRBV18	TRBJ1-5	TRBD1	CASSPGDRGIITQPQHF	TGTGCCAGCTCACCAGGGGACAGGGGGATAATCACCCAGCCCCAGCATTTT
NA	TRBV5-1	TRBJ1-6	TRBD1	CASSLTIGVGQGNSPLHF	TGCGCCAGCAGCTTGACAATAGGTGTTGGACAGGGAAATTCACCCCTCCACTTT
once	TRBV19	TRBJ1-1	NA	CASSIDAGVRTEAFF	TGTGCCAGTAGTATAGATGCAGGGGTGAGAACTGAAGCTTTCTTT
NA	TRBV30	TRBJ1-6	NA	CAWMEGIENSPLHF	TGTGCCTGGATGGAGGGAATTGAAAATTCACCCCTCCACTTT
NA	TRBV5-1	TRBJ1-1	NA	CASSWDDRNTEAFF	TGCGCCAGCAGCTGGGATGACAGAAACACTGAAGCTTTCTTT
NA	TRBV5-5	TRBJ1-1	NA	CASSLNYGLTVTEAFF	TGTGCCAGCAGCTTGAACTACGGCCTGACGGTAACTGAAGCTTTCTTT
NA	TRBV5-1	TRBJ1-3	TRBD1	CASSLRTGVSSGNTIYF	TGCGCCAGCAGCCTAAGGACAGGGGTCTCCTCTGGAAACACCATATATTTT
once	TRBV5-1	TRBJ1-5	NA	CASSSTDPGEPQHF	TGCGCCAGCAGTTCGACAGATCCGGGTGAGCCCCAGCATTTT
NA	TRBV9	TRBJ2-2	TRBD2	CASSVAGGTGELFF	TGTGCCAGCAGCGTAGCGGGAGGCACCGGGGAGCTGTTTTTT
NA	TRBV7-3	TRBJ2-2	NA	CASRPGPRAGELFF	TGTGCCAGCAGACCTGGGCCGAGGGCCGGGGAGCTGTTTTTT
NA	TRBV29-1	TRBJ2-3	NA	CSVLFGDENTQYF	TGCAGCGTTCTTTTCGGGGATGAGAATACGCAGTATTTT
once	TRBV27	TRBJ1-1	NA	CASSSRVERNTEAFF	TGTGCCAGCAGTTCCAGGGTCGAGAGGAACACTGAAGCTTTCTTT
NA	TRBV11-3	TRBJ2-2	NA	CASSLIRTTNTGELFF	TGTGCCAGCAGCTTAATTCGGACTACCAACACCGGGGAGCTGTTTTTT
NA	TRBV5-5	TRBJ2-3	NA	CASSFVLSTDTQYF	TGTGCCAGCAGCTTTGTTCTAAGCACAGATACGCAGTATTTT
NA	TRBV6-5	TRBJ1-5	NA	CASRSAGYQPQHF	TGTGCCAGCAGGAGTGCAGGTTATCAGCCCCAGCATTTT
NA	TRBV3-1/TRBV3-2	TRBJ2-5	TRBD2	CASRGSGGVRETQYF	TGTGCCAGCAGGGGTAGTGGGGGGGTGAGGGAGACCCAGTACTTC
NA	TRBV6-4	TRBJ1-2	NA	CASIPRGGYGYTF	TGTGCCAGCATCCCCCGTGGGGGGTATGGCTACACCTTC
NA	TRBV6-5	TRBJ1-1	NA	CASRKGVLAFF	TGTGCCAGCAGGAAAGGGGTACTGGCTTTCTTT
NA	TRBV6-1	TRBJ2-5	NA	CASSEGVRETQYF	TGTGCCAGCAGTGAAGGAGTGCGAGAGACCCAGTACTTC
few	TRBV19	TRBJ1-1	NA	CASNAGNMMNTEAFF	TGTGCCAGTAATGCAGGGAATATGATGAACACTGAAGCTTTCTTT
NA	TRBV5-1	TRBJ2-7	NA	CASSLALAAYYEQYF	TGCGCCAGCAGCTTGGCCTTAGCGGCCTACTACGAGCAGTACTTC
once	TRBV5-1	TRBJ1-2	TRBD1	CASSESLGLTGLVGYTF	TGCGCCAGCAGCGAGTCTCTCGGCCTGACAGGGCTTGTTGGCTACACCTTC
few	TRBV14	TRBJ1-1	TRBD1	CASSQDQTGDTEAFF	TGTGCCAGCAGCCAAGATCAAACAGGGGACACTGAAGCTTTCTTT
NA	TRBV6-5	TRBJ2-5	NA	CASSKGRGRETQYF	TGTGCCAGCAGTAAGGGAAGGGGGAGAGAGACCCAGTACTTC
once	TRBV7-3	TRBJ2-1	TRBD1	CASSHYRDRVNEQFF	TGTGCCAGCAGCCACTACCGGGACAGGGTCAATGAGCAGTTCTTC
NA	TRBV19	TRBJ2-3	TRBD2	CASSRIASGGALADTQYF	TGTGCCAGTAGTCGTATCGCTAGCGGGGGGGCCCTGGCCGATACGCAGTATTTT
NA	TRBV24-1	TRBJ2-3	NA	CATSDTKRATDTQYF	TGTGCCACCAGTGACACCAAGAGGGCGACAGATACGCAGTATTTT
NA	TRBV6-5	TRBJ2-3	TRBD2	CASSSLAAGTDTQYF	TGTGCCAGCAGCTCCCTAGCGGCAGGCACAGATACGCAGTATTTT
NA	TRBV6-5	TRBJ2-2	TRBD1	CASTKGGLGELFF	TGTGCCAGCACTAAAGGGGGCCTCGGGGAGCTGTTTTTT